Listed below are T cell receptor beta chains from one sample, sequenced in a study of T cell changes during pregnancy in multiple sclerosis. Libraries were prepared by immunoSEQ multiplex PCR; TCRdb keeps only in-frame clonotypes and omits some of them. The profile shows tens of thousands of clones, just over 90% of them singletons. The material sequenced was CD4+ T cells from peripheral blood mononuclear cells, taken in the second trimester of pregnancy. These TCRs come from a female donor with multiple sclerosis, enrolled in a pregnancy study. Each CDR3 is given with its conserved first and last residue. Each record gives: clone size, D gene, V gene, CDR3 length, J gene, CDR3 protein, CDR3 DNA. The D gene is left open where the match is weak. For some rows the clone size is stated as once, few or many, or as a class when expanded; others skip it.

abundance: once
d_gene: TRBD2
v_gene: TRBV7-3
len: 18
j_gene: TRBJ2-1
CDR3aa: CASSSSGLAGVTDNEQFF
CDR3nt: TGTGCCAGCAGCTCTTCGGGACTAGCGGGAGTAACCGACAATGAGCAGTTCTTC

abundance: once
d_gene: TRBD2
v_gene: TRBV28
len: 15
j_gene: TRBJ2-7
CDR3aa: CASSRTSGSINEQYF
CDR3nt: TGTGCCAGCAGTCGGACTAGCGGGAGTATAAACGAGCAGTACTTC

abundance: NA
d_gene: TRBD1
v_gene: TRBV5-5
len: 14
j_gene: TRBJ2-7
CDR3aa: CASSLGQGIHEQYF
CDR3nt: TGTGCCAGCAGCTTGGGACAGGGTATCCACGAGCAGTACTTC

abundance: few
d_gene: NA
v_gene: TRBV19
len: 13
j_gene: TRBJ1-5
CDR3aa: CASSIGTPSPQHF
CDR3nt: TGTGCCAGTAGTATAGGGACTCCCTCGCCCCAGCATTTT

abundance: NA
d_gene: NA
v_gene: TRBV6-4
len: 15
j_gene: TRBJ1-5
CDR3aa: CASIPRRRGSQPQHF
CDR3nt: TGTGCCAGCATCCCGAGACGGAGGGGTTCTCAGCCCCAGCATTTT

abundance: NA
d_gene: TRBD1
v_gene: TRBV5-1
len: 15
j_gene: TRBJ1-4
CDR3aa: CASSWGQVTNEKLFF
CDR3nt: TGCGCCAGCAGCTGGGGACAGGTAACCAATGAAAAACTGTTTTTT

abundance: NA
d_gene: TRBD1
v_gene: TRBV7-9
len: 17
j_gene: TRBJ2-2
CDR3aa: CASSSQTGKVDTGELFF
CDR3nt: TGTGCCAGCAGCTCCCAGACAGGGAAGGTAGACACCGGGGAGCTGTTTTTT

abundance: NA
d_gene: NA
v_gene: TRBV5-5
len: 14
j_gene: TRBJ2-5
CDR3aa: CASSKGPTQETQYF
CDR3nt: TGTGCCAGCAGCAAGGGGCCAACTCAAGAGACCCAGTACTTC

abundance: NA
d_gene: TRBD1
v_gene: TRBV18
len: 15
j_gene: TRBJ1-5
CDR3aa: CASSPGTGGYQPQHF
CDR3nt: TGTGCCAGCTCACCAGGGACAGGGGGATATCAGCCCCAGCATTTT

abundance: NA
d_gene: NA
v_gene: TRBV30
len: 14
j_gene: TRBJ1-1
CDR3aa: CAWRGSPMNTEAFF
CDR3nt: TGTGCCTGGCGAGGAAGCCCCATGAACACTGAAGCTTTCTTT

abundance: NA
d_gene: TRBD1
v_gene: TRBV28
len: 13
j_gene: TRBJ1-3
CDR3aa: CAGQGASGNTIYF
CDR3nt: TGTGCCGGTCAGGGGGCTTCAGGAAACACCATATATTTT

abundance: NA
d_gene: TRBD2
v_gene: TRBV11-2
len: 15
j_gene: TRBJ2-5
CDR3aa: CASRLSGGAKETQYF
CDR3nt: TGTGCCAGCAGACTTAGCGGGGGGGCGAAAGAGACCCAGTACTTC

abundance: NA
d_gene: TRBD1
v_gene: TRBV19
len: 13
j_gene: TRBJ2-5
CDR3aa: CASGFRGRETQYF
CDR3nt: TGTGCCAGTGGATTTAGGGGGCGAGAGACCCAGTACTTC

abundance: NA
d_gene: NA
v_gene: TRBV21-1
len: 14
j_gene: TRBJ1-6
CDR3aa: CASTNFGAGSPLHF
CDR3nt: NA

abundance: NA
d_gene: NA
v_gene: TRBV10-1
len: 11
j_gene: TRBJ2-7
CDR3aa: CASSDGGEQYF
CDR3nt: TGCGCCAGCAGTGACGGCGGCGAGCAGTACTTC

abundance: NA
d_gene: TRBD2
v_gene: TRBV19
len: 17
j_gene: TRBJ2-5
CDR3aa: CASRGSGGVPSQETQYF
CDR3nt: TGTGCCAGTAGAGGTAGCGGGGGGGTCCCGTCCCAAGAGACCCAGTACTTC

abundance: NA
d_gene: NA
v_gene: TRBV7-2
len: 15
j_gene: TRBJ2-7
CDR3aa: CASSSWTNGADEQYF
CDR3nt: TGTGCCAGCAGCTCCTGGACTAACGGGGCGGACGAGCAGTACTTC

abundance: NA
d_gene: TRBD2
v_gene: TRBV7-2
len: 16
j_gene: TRBJ2-5
CDR3aa: CASSSLAGGYQETQYF
CDR3nt: TGTGCCAGCAGCTCTCTAGCGGGGGGCTACCAAGAGACCCAGTACTTC

abundance: once
d_gene: NA
v_gene: TRBV28
len: 12
j_gene: TRBJ1-2
CDR3aa: CVSKTGNYGYTF
CDR3nt: TGTGTTTCCAAAACGGGGAACTATGGCTACACCTTC

abundance: NA
d_gene: TRBD2
v_gene: TRBV11-2
len: 15
j_gene: TRBJ2-1
CDR3aa: CASSFSGGASNEQFF
CDR3nt: TGTGCCAGCAGCTTTAGCGGGGGGGCCTCAAATGAGCAGTTCTTC

abundance: once
d_gene: TRBD2
v_gene: TRBV30
len: 12
j_gene: TRBJ2-5
CDR3aa: CACSERGGTQYF
CDR3nt: TGTGCCTGCAGCGAGCGGGGTGGGACCCAGTACTTC

abundance: NA
d_gene: NA
v_gene: TRBV7-9
len: 14
j_gene: TRBJ2-7
CDR3aa: CASSSNRNFYEQYF
CDR3nt: TGTGCCAGCAGCTCGAACAGGAACTTTTACGAGCAGTACTTC

abundance: NA
d_gene: TRBD1
v_gene: TRBV28
len: 15
j_gene: TRBJ2-2
CDR3aa: CASSSTGGNTGELFF
CDR3nt: TGTGCCAGCAGCTCGACAGGGGGGAACACCGGGGAGCTGTTTTTT

abundance: few
d_gene: TRBD1
v_gene: TRBV5-4
len: 15
j_gene: TRBJ2-2
CDR3aa: CASSFPGQSTGELFF
CDR3nt: TGTGCCAGCAGCTTCCCGGGACAGTCCACCGGGGAGCTGTTTTTT

abundance: NA
d_gene: TRBD2
v_gene: TRBV18
len: 16
j_gene: TRBJ2-3
CDR3aa: CASSPAGLARPDTQYF
CDR3nt: TGTGCCAGCTCACCTGCAGGACTAGCCCGCCCAGATACGCAGTATTTT

abundance: NA
d_gene: TRBD1
v_gene: TRBV7-8
len: 13
j_gene: TRBJ2-7
CDR3aa: CASSRDRRYEQYF
CDR3nt: TGTGCCAGCAGCCGGGACAGGAGGTACGAGCAGTACTTC

abundance: NA
d_gene: NA
v_gene: TRBV7-3
len: 13
j_gene: TRBJ2-2
CDR3aa: CASSLQGSGELFF
CDR3nt: TGTGCCAGCAGCTTACAGGGCTCCGGGGAGCTGTTTTTT

abundance: NA
d_gene: TRBD1
v_gene: TRBV2
len: 16
j_gene: TRBJ2-1
CDR3aa: CASSEMGGQVVDEQFF
CDR3nt: TGTGCCAGCAGTGAAATGGGGGGACAGGTGGTTGATGAGCAGTTCTTC

abundance: once
d_gene: TRBD1
v_gene: TRBV30
len: 14
j_gene: TRBJ1-5
CDR3aa: CAWSPDRGNQPQHF
CDR3nt: TGTGCCTGGAGTCCGGACAGGGGCAATCAGCCCCAGCATTTT

abundance: NA
d_gene: NA
v_gene: TRBV9
len: 14
j_gene: TRBJ2-5
CDR3aa: CASSVEVAARTQYF
CDR3nt: TGTGCCAGCAGCGTAGAAGTAGCGGCACGGACCCAGTACTTC

abundance: few
d_gene: NA
v_gene: TRBV19
len: 13
j_gene: TRBJ1-5
CDR3aa: CASSAASSATQHF
CDR3nt: TGTGCCAGTAGTGCTGCGAGCTCAGCGACCCAGCATTTT

abundance: NA
d_gene: NA
v_gene: TRBV5-4
len: 15
j_gene: TRBJ1-5
CDR3aa: CASSLLSGPNQPQHF
CDR3nt: TGTGCCAGCAGCTTGTTGTCAGGCCCCAACCAGCCCCAGCATTTT

abundance: NA
d_gene: NA
v_gene: TRBV6-5
len: 16
j_gene: TRBJ1-4
CDR3aa: CASSYEGGLNRRLLFF
CDR3nt: TGTGCCAGCAGTTACGAGGGGGGGCTGAATAGACGGTTACTGTTTTTT

abundance: NA
d_gene: NA
v_gene: TRBV2
len: 12
j_gene: TRBJ2-6
CDR3aa: CASNMGANVLTF
CDR3nt: TGTGCCAGCAATATGGGGGCCAACGTCCTGACTTTC

abundance: NA
d_gene: TRBD2
v_gene: TRBV5-1
len: 16
j_gene: TRBJ2-1
CDR3aa: CASSLISGGNYNEQFF
CDR3nt: TGCGCCAGCAGCTTAATTAGCGGGGGGAATTACAATGAGCAGTTCTTC

abundance: NA
d_gene: TRBD1
v_gene: TRBV2
len: 14
j_gene: TRBJ1-5
CDR3aa: CASSEDRGNQPQHF
CDR3nt: TGTGCCAGCAGTGAGGACAGGGGCAATCAGCCCCAGCATTTT

abundance: NA
d_gene: TRBD2
v_gene: TRBV28
len: 12
j_gene: TRBJ2-5
CDR3aa: CASSLPGLAHHF
CDR3nt: TGTGCCAGCAGTTTACCGGGACTAGCGCATCACTTC

abundance: NA
d_gene: TRBD2
v_gene: TRBV5-5
len: 18
j_gene: TRBJ2-3
CDR3aa: CASSLGGTSGRGTDTQYF
CDR3nt: TGTGCCAGCAGCTTGGGTGGGACTAGCGGGAGGGGCACAGATACGCAGTATTTT

abundance: NA
d_gene: TRBD2
v_gene: TRBV5-6
len: 15
j_gene: TRBJ2-1
CDR3aa: CASSFVTSGAPAQFF
CDR3nt: TGTGCCAGCAGCTTTGTCACTAGCGGGGCCCCGGCGCAGTTCTTC

abundance: NA
d_gene: TRBD2
v_gene: TRBV30
len: 15
j_gene: TRBJ2-1
CDR3aa: CAWQNLAGSYNEQFF
CDR3nt: TGTGCCTGGCAGAACTTAGCGGGCTCCTACAATGAGCAGTTCTTC

abundance: NA
d_gene: TRBD1
v_gene: TRBV5-1
len: 16
j_gene: TRBJ2-7
CDR3aa: CASSWGTGQGAYEQYF
CDR3nt: TGCGCCAGCAGTTGGGGAACGGGACAGGGGGCCTACGAGCAGTACTTC

abundance: NA
d_gene: NA
v_gene: TRBV6-5
len: 15
j_gene: TRBJ1-6
CDR3aa: CASRRTGAGNSPLHF
CDR3nt: TGTGCCAGCAGACGAACCGGAGCCGGGAATTCACCCCTCCACTTT

abundance: NA
d_gene: TRBD1
v_gene: TRBV5-4
len: 18
j_gene: TRBJ1-1
CDR3aa: CASSFSRNRGRSDTEAFF
CDR3nt: TGTGCCAGCAGCTTCTCAAGAAACAGGGGGCGCTCGGACACTGAAGCTTTCTTT

abundance: NA
d_gene: NA
v_gene: TRBV6-5
len: 15
j_gene: TRBJ1-2
CDR3aa: CASSYKGASHYGYTF
CDR3nt: TGTGCCAGCAGTTACAAGGGAGCCAGCCACTATGGCTACACCTTC

abundance: NA
d_gene: NA
v_gene: TRBV6-5
len: 13
j_gene: TRBJ2-5
CDR3aa: CASRASGQETQYF
CDR3nt: TGTGCCAGCAGGGCCAGCGGGCAAGAGACCCAGTACTTC

abundance: NA
d_gene: TRBD2
v_gene: TRBV5-4
len: 15
j_gene: TRBJ2-1
CDR3aa: CASSSAGVPYNEQFF
CDR3nt: TGTGCCAGCAGCTCGGCGGGAGTCCCCTACAATGAGCAGTTCTTC

abundance: NA
d_gene: NA
v_gene: TRBV18
len: 15
j_gene: TRBJ1-2
CDR3aa: CASLRDTSRDYGYTF
CDR3nt: TGTGCCAGCTTAAGGGACACCTCCCGGGACTATGGCTACACCTTC

abundance: NA
d_gene: TRBD1
v_gene: TRBV27
len: 15
j_gene: TRBJ1-4
CDR3aa: CASSPPGQEIEKLFF
CDR3nt: TGTGCCAGCAGTCCCCCGGGACAGGAGATTGAAAAACTGTTTTTT

abundance: NA
d_gene: NA
v_gene: TRBV2
len: 11
j_gene: TRBJ1-1
CDR3aa: CASKGQTEAFF
CDR3nt: TGTGCCAGCAAAGGACAGACTGAAGCTTTCTTT

abundance: NA
d_gene: NA
v_gene: TRBV6-5
len: 11
j_gene: TRBJ2-7
CDR3aa: CASRWAREQYF
CDR3nt: TGTGCCAGCAGGTGGGCCAGGGAGCAGTACTTC

abundance: NA
d_gene: TRBD1
v_gene: TRBV6-5
len: 15
j_gene: TRBJ2-1
CDR3aa: CASSYLRGPGNEQFF
CDR3nt: TGTGCCAGCAGTTACCTCAGGGGGCCCGGCAATGAGCAGTTCTTC

abundance: NA
d_gene: TRBD1
v_gene: TRBV27
len: 16
j_gene: TRBJ1-1
CDR3aa: CASSTLTGGWSTEAFF
CDR3nt: TGTGCCAGCAGTACTCTGACAGGGGGCTGGAGCACTGAAGCTTTCTTT

abundance: NA
d_gene: TRBD1
v_gene: TRBV12-5
len: 14
j_gene: TRBJ1-2
CDR3aa: CASGLEGQGRGYTF
CDR3nt: TGTGCTAGTGGTTTGGAGGGACAGGGTAGAGGCTACACCTTC

abundance: once
d_gene: NA
v_gene: TRBV6-6
len: 15
j_gene: TRBJ1-5
CDR3aa: CASSYFGRSNQPQHF
CDR3nt: TGTGCCAGCAGTTACTTCGGGAGGAGCAATCAGCCCCAGCATTTT

abundance: NA
d_gene: NA
v_gene: TRBV28
len: 13
j_gene: TRBJ1-1
CDR3aa: CASNQAPGTEAFF
CDR3nt: TGTGCCAGCAACCAGGCACCGGGGACTGAAGCTTTCTTT